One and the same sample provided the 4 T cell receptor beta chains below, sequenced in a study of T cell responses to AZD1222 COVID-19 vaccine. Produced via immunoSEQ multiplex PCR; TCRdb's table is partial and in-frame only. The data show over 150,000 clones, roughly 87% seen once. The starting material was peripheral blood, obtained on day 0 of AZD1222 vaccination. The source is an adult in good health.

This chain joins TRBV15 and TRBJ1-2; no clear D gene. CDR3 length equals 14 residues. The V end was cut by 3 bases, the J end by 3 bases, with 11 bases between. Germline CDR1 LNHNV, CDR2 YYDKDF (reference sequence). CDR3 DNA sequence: TGTGCCACCAGCAGGGGCACAGAGTACTATGGCTACACCTTC. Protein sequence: CATSRGTEYYGYTF.

The CDR3 sequence is CASSYVQGRLNTEAFF. The CDR3 DNA is TGTGCCAGCAGTTATGTACAGGGGCGGTTGAACACTGAAGCTTTCTTT. The rearrangement links TRBV6-2 or TRBV6-3 to TRBJ1-1; 7 bases match TRBD1. J gave up 0 bases and V 3 bases, and 7 bases lay outside the gene matches. The germline V gene encodes CDR1 MNHEY and CDR2 SVGEGT. CDR3 length: 16 residues.

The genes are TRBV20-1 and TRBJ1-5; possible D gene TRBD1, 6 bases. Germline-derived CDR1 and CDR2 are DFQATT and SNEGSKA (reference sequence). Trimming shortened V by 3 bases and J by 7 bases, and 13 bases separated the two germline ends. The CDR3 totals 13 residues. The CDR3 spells CSASSGGHQPQHF. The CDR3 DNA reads TGCAGTGCTAGTTCCGGGGGGCACCAGCCCCAGCATTTT.

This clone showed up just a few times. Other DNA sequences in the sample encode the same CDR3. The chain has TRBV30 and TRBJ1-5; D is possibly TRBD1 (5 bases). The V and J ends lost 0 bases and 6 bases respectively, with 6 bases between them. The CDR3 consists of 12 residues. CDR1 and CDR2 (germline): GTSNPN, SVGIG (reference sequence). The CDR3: CAWSVQGQPQHF. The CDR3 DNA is TGTGCCTGGAGTGTTCAGGGTCAGCCCCAGCATTTT.